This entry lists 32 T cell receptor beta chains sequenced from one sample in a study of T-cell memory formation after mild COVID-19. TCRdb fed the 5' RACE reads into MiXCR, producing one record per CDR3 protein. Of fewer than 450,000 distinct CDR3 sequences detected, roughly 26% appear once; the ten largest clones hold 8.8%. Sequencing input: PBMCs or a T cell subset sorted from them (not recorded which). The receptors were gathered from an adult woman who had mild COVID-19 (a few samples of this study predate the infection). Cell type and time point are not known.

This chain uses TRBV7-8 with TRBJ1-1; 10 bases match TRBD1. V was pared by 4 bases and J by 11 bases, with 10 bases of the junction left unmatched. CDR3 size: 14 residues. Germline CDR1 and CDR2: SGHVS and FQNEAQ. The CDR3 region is CASSSMTGGAGAFF. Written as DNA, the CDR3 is TGTGCCAGCAGCTCAATGACAGGGGGCGCAGGGGCTTTCTTT.

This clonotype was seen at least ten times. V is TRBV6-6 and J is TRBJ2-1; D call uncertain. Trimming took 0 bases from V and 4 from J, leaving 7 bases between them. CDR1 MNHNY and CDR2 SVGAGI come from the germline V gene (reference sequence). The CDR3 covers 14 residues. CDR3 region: CASSYSRVYNEQFF. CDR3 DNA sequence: TGTGCCAGCAGTTACTCGAGAGTTTACAATGAGCAGTTCTTC.

CDR3 loop: CATSRASGSHNEQFF. CDR3 DNA: TGTGCCACCAGCAGAGCTAGCGGGAGCCACAATGAGCAGTTCTTC. The rearrangement links TRBV15 to TRBJ2-1, with 10 bases identical to TRBD2. J lost 5 bases, V lost 1 base, and 2 bases had no gene match. This CDR3 contains 15 residues. The V gene's germline CDR1 is LNHNV and CDR2 YYDKDF (reference sequence).

CDR3: CASSARDRGLREQYF. The CDR3 coding sequence is TGTGCCAGCAGCGCCCGGGACAGGGGGCTGCGGGAGCAGTACTTC. The V and J genes are TRBV9 and TRBJ2-7, with 12 nucleotides matching TRBD1. CDR3 length: 15 amino acids. CDR1 is SGDLS, CDR2 YYNGEE, per germline. V dropped 3 bases and J dropped 7; count of bases not matched to a gene: 8. Full variable domain (outside the CDR3, taken from reference TRBV9 and TRBJ2-7): DSGVTQTPKHLITATGQRVTLRCSPRSGDLSVYWYQQSLDQGLQFLIQYYNGEERAKGNILERFSAQQFPDLHSELNLSSLELGDSALYFCASSARDRGLREQYFGPGTRLTVT.

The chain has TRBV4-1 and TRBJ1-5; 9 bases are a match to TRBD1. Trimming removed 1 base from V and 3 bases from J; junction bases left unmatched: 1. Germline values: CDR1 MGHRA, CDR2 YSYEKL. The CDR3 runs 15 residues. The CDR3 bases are TGCGCCAGCAGCCAAGGGGACAGGGTCAATCAGCCCCAGCATTTT. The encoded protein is CASSQGDRVNQPQHF.

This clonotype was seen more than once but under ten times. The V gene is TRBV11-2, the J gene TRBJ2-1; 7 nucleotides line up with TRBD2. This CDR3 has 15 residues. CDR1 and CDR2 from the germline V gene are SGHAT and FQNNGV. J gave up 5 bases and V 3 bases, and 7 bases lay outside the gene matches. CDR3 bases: TGTGCCAGCAGCTTCGGGACTATGAGGGACAATGAGCAGTTCTTC. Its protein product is CASSFGTMRDNEQFF. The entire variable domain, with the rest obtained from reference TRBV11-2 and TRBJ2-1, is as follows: EAGVAQSPRYKIIEKRQSVAFWCNPISGHATLYWYQQILGQGPKLLIQFQNNGVVDDSQLPKDRFSAERLKGVDSTLKIQPAKLEDSAVYLCASSFGTMRDNEQFFGPGTRLTVL.

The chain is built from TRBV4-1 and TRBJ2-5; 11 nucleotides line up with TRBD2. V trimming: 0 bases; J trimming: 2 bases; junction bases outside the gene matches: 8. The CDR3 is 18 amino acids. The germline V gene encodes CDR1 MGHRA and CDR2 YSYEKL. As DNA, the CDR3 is TGCGCCAGCAGCCAAGATCTGGCTAGCGGGGGGACTCAAGAGACCCAGTACTTC. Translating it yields CASSQDLASGGTQETQYF.

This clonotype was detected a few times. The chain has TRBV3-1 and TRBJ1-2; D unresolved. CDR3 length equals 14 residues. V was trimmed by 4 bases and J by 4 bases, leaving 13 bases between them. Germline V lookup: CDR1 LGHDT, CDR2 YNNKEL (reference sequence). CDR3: CASSPFRASYGYTF. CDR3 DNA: TGTGCCAGCAGCCCTTTTAGGGCCTCCTATGGCTACACCTTC.

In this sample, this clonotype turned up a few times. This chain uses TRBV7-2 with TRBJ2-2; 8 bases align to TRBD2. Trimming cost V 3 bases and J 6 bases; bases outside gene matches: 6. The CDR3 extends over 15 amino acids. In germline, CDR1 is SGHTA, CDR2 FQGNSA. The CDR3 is CASSLRSGRPGELFF. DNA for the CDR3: TGTGCCAGCAGCTTGAGAAGCGGGAGACCCGGGGAGCTGTTTTTT.

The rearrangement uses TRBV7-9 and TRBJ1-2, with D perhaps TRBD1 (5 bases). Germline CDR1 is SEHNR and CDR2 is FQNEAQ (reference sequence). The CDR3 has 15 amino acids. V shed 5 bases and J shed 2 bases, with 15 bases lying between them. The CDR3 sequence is CASSLSGRTNYGYTF. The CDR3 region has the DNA TGTGCCAGCAGCCTCTCTGGACGGACAAACTATGGCTACACCTTC. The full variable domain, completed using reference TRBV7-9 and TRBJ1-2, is DTGVSQNPRHKITKRGQNVTFRCDPISEHNRLYWYRQTLGQGPEFLTYFQNEAQLEKSRLLSDRFSAERPKGSFSTLEIQRTEQGDSAMYLCASSLSGRTNYGYTFGSGTRLTVV.

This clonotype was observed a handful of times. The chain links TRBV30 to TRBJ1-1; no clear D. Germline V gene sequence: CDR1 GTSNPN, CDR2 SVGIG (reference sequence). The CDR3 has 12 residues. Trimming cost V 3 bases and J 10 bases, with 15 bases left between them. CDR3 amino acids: CAWSPGGLTAFF. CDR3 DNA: TGTGCCTGGAGCCCTGGTGGACTAACAGCTTTCTTT.

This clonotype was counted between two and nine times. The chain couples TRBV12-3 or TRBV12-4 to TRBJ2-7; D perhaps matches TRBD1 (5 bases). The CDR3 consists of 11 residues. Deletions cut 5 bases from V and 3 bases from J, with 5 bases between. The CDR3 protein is CASSGHYEQYF. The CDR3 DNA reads TGTGCCAGCAGTGGACACTACGAGCAGTACTTC.

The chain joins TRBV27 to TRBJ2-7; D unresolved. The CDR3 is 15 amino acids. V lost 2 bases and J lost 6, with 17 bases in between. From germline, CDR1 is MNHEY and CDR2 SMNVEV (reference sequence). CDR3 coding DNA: TGTGCCAGCAGTTTAAGGTCGGGTAAGAGCTCCGAGCAGTACTTC. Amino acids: CASSLRSGKSSEQYF.

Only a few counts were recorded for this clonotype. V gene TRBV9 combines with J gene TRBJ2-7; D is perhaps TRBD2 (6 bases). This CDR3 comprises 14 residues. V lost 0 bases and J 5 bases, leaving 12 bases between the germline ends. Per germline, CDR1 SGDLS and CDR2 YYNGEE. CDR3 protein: CASSVDLAQDEQYF. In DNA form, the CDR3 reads TGTGCCAGCAGCGTAGACCTAGCGCAAGACGAGCAGTACTTC.

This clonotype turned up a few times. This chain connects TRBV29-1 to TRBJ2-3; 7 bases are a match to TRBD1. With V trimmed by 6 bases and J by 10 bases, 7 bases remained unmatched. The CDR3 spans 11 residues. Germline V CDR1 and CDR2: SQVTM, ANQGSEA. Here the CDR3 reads CSVGDRYAQYF. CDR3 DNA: TGCAGCGTGGGGGACAGATACGCGCAGTATTTT.

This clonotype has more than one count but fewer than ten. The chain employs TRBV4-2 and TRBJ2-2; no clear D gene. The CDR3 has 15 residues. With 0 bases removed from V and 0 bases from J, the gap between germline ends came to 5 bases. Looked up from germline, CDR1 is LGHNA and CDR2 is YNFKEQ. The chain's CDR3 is CASSQDPPNTGELFF. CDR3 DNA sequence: TGTGCCAGCAGCCAAGATCCTCCGAACACCGGGGAGCTGTTTTTT.

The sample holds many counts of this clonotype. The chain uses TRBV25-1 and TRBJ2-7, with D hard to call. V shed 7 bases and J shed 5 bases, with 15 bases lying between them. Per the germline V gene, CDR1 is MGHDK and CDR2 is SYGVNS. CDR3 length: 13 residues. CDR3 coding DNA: TGTGCCAGCACAGACCCACCAGGAGACGAGCAGTACTTC. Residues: CASTDPPGDEQYF.

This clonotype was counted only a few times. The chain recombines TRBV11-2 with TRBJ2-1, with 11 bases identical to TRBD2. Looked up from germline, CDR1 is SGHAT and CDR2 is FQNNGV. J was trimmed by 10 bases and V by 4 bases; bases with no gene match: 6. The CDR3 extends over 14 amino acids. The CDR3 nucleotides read TGTGCCAGCAGCTGGACTAGCGGGTCGGGGGAGCAGTTCTTC. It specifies CASSWTSGSGEQFF.

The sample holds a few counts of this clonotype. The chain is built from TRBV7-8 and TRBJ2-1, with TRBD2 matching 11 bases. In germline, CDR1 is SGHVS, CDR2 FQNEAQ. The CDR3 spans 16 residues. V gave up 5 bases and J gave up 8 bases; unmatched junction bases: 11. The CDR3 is CASSPTLAGVLDEQFF. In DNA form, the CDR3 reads TGTGCCAGCAGCCCGACACTAGCGGGAGTATTGGATGAGCAGTTCTTC.

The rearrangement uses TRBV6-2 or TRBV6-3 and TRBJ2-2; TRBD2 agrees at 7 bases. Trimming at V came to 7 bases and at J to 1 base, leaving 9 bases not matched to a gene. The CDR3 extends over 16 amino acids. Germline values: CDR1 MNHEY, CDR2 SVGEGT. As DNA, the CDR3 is TGTGCCAGCACCCCCCAGAGCGGGGTGAACACCGGGGAGCTGTTTTTT. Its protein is CASTPQSGVNTGELFF.

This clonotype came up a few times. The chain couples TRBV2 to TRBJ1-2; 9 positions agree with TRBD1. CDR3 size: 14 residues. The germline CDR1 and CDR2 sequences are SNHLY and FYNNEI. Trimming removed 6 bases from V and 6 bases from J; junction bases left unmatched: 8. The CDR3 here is CASSALGQGNGYTF. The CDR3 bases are TGTGCCAGCAGCGCCCTGGGACAGGGAAATGGCTACACCTTC.

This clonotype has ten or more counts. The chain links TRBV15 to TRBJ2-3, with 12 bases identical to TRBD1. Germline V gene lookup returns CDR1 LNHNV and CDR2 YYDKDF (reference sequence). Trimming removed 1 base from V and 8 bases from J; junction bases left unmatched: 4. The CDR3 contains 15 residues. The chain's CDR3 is CATSRAGTGGSTQYF. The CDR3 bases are TGTGCCACCAGCAGAGCCGGGACAGGGGGCTCTACGCAGTATTTT.

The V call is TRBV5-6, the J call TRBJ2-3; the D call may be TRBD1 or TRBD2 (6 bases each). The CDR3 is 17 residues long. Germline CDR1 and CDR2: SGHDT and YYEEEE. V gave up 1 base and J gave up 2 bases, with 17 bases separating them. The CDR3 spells CASSLLMGGGYTDTQYF. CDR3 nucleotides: TGTGCCAGCAGCTTGCTGATGGGGGGCGGATACACAGATACGCAGTATTTT.

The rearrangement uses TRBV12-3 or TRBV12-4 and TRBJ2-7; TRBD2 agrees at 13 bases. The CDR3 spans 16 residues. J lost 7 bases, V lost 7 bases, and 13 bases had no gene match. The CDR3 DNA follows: TGTGCCAGCACCTCTTGGGGGACTAGCGGGAAGAGGGAGCAGTACTTC. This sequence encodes CASTSWGTSGKREQYF.

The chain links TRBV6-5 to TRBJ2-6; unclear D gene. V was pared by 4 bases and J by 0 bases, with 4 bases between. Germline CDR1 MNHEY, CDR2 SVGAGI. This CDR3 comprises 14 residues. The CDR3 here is CASSWSSGANVLTF. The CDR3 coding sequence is TGTGCCAGCAGTTGGAGCTCTGGGGCCAACGTCCTGACTTTC.

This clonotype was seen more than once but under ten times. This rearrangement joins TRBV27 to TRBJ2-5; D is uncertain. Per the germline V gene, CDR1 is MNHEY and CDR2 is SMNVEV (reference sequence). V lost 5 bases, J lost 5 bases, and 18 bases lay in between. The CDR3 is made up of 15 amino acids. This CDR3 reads CASSDLRVASETQYF. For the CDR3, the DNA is TGTGCCAGCAGTGACCTCCGGGTCGCAAGTGAGACCCAGTACTTC.

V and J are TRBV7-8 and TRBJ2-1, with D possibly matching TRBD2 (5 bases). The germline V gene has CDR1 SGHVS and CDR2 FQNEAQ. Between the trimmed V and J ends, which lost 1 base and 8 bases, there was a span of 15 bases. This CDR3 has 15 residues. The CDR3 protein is CASSLEVTSKDEQFF. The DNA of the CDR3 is TGTGCCAGCAGCTTAGAGGTCACTAGTAAAGATGAGCAGTTCTTC.

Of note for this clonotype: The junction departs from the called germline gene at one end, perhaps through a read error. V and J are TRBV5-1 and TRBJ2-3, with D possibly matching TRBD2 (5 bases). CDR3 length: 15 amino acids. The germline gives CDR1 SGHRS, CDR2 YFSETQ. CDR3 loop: CASILVTGNTDTQYF. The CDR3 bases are TGCGCCAGCATCTTGGTGACGGGGAACACAGATACGCAGTATTTT.

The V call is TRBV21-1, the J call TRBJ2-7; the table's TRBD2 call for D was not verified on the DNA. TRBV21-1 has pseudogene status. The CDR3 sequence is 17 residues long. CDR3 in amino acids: CASSFQFRGLAGIEQYF. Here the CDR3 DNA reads TGTGCCAGCAGTTTTCAATTCCGGGGACTAGCGGGAATCGAGCAGTACTTC.

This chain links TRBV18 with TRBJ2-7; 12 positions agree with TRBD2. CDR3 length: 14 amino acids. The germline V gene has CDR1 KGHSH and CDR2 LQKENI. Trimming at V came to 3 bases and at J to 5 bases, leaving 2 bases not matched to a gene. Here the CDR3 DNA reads TGTGCCAGCTCACCCGGACTAGCGGGACACGAGCAGTACTTC. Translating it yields CASSPGLAGHEQYF. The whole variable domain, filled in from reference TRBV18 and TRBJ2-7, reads NAGVMQNPRHLVRRRGQEARLRCSPMKGHSHVYWYRQLPEEGLKFMVYLQKENIIDESGMPKERFSAEFPKEGPSILRIQQVVRGDSAAYFCASSPGLAGHEQYFGPGTRLTVT.

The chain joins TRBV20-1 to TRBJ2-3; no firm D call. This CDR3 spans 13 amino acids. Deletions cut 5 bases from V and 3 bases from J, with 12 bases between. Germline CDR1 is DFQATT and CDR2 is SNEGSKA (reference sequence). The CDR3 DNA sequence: TGCAGTGCTTGCCCATTTGGAACAGATACGCAGTATTTT. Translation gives CSACPFGTDTQYF.

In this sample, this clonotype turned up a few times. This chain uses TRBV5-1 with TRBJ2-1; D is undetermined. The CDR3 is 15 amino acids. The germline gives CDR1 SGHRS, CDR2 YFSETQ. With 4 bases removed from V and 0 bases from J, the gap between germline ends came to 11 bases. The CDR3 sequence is CASSMTDPSYNEQFF. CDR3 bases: TGCGCCAGCAGCATGACGGACCCCTCCTACAATGAGCAGTTCTTC.